One T cell receptor (beta chain) is described in this entry. Authors' methods: Nucleated cell counts were estimated from reference gene primer amplification. The assay was immunoSEQ multiplex PCR, and TCRdb's table has in-frame clones only and misses some. The V and J calls and the clone size are those of that table, but D and trimming were determined from the DNA. Of approximately 80,000 clones in the sample, roughly 86% were seen once. The data were obtained in a study of blood T cell repertoires in COVID-19. About the research overall: Collection of acute and convalescent COVID-19 samples took place in the United States, Italy and Spain. In each case, the material was cDNA or gDNA derived from T cells, B-cell-depleted T cells, or PBMCs.

V trimming: 3 bases; J trimming: 2 bases; junction bases outside the gene matches: 2. The V gene's germline CDR1 is MNHEY and CDR2 SVGAGI. The CDR3 loop spans 14 amino acids. Sequenced: peripheral blood. This TCR derives from a man aged 55 to 69 with acute or convalescent COVID-19. The chain links TRBV6-5 to TRBJ1-2, with 8 nucleotides matching TRBD1. The CDR3 region is CASSYDRGNYGYTF. DNA for the CDR3: TGTGCCAGCAGTTATGACAGGGGAAACTATGGCTACACCTTC.